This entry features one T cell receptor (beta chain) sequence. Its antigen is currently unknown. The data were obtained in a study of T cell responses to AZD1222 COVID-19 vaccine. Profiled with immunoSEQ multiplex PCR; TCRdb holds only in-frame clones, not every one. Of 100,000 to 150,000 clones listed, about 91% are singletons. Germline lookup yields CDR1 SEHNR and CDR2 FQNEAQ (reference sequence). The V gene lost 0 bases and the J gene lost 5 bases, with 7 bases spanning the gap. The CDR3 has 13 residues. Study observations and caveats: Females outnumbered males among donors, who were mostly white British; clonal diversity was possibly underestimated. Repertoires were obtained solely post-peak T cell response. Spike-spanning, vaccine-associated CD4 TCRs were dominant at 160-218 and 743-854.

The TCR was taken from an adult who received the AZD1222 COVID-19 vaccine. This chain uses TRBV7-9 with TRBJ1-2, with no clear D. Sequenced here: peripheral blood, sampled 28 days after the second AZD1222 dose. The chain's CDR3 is CASSLALGYGYTF. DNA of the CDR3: TGTGCCAGCAGCTTAGCGCTGGGGTATGGCTACACCTTC.